The next 9 T cell receptor beta chains were all read from a single sample in a study of T cells in Graves' hyperthyroidism and ophthalmopathy. The source material, RNA transcripts, was used to amplify TCR beta CDR3 regions. Carried out on the TCR CDR3, a first-round RT-PCR used the HTBI primer set. A single record per CDR3 protein comes from TCRdb applying MiXCR to the multiplex PCR reads. The table includes hundreds of thousands of distinct CDR3 sequences, about 17% detected once. The sequencing sample was made of blood. These receptors originate from a woman between 45 and 60 years old with Graves' hyperthyroidism that later progressed to Graves' ophthalmopathy.

The chain combines TRBV7-9 with TRBJ2-6; 7 bases fit TRBD1. The CDR3 has 16 amino acids. J lost 0 bases, V lost 6 bases, and 5 bases had no gene match. Germline loops: CDR1 SEHNR, CDR2 FQNEAQ (reference sequence). This chain's CDR3 is CASSDRESSGANVLTF. The DNA of the CDR3 is TGTGCCAGCAGTGACAGGGAAAGCTCTGGGGCCAACGTCCTGACTTTC.

The chain employs TRBV19 and TRBJ1-2, with D unresolved. The V gene's germline CDR1 is LNHDA and CDR2 SQIVND (reference sequence). The CDR3 spans 12 residues. V lost 2 bases and J lost 4, with 5 bases in between. CDR3 nucleotides: TGTGCCAGTAGTATACTGGGCTATGGCTACACCTTC. Its protein product is CASSILGYGYTF.

Of note for this clonotype: A read error is possible here, since a much larger clone lies one base away. The J gene is TRBJ1-2, the V gene TRBV6-2 or TRBV6-3; no definite D call. CDR1 is MNHEY and CDR2 is SVGEGT in the germline V gene. V shed 11 bases and J shed 4 bases, with 14 bases lying between them. This CDR3 comprises 12 residues. In DNA form, the CDR3 reads TGTGCCGCGTTCGGACTGCCCTATGGCTACACCTTC. Protein: CAAFGLPYGYTF.

This clonotype was counted many times. The J gene is TRBJ2-7, the V gene TRBV20-1; D unresolved. There are 13 residues in the CDR3. V lost 5 bases to trimming and J lost 4 bases, with 15 bases between them. Germline V gene data show CDR1 as DFQATT and CDR2 as SNEGSKA (reference sequence). The CDR3 DNA reads as TGCAGTGCTCGGGCGGTGAGGAGATACGAGCAGTACTTC. Amino acids: CSARAVRRYEQYF.

This clonotype was seen more than once but under ten times. The chain joins TRBV10-3 to TRBJ2-1; TRBD2 matches 9 bases. The junction had 4 bases not matched to a gene; V was cut back by 2 bases and J by 5 bases. CDR3 length: 15 amino acids. CDR1 and CDR2 from the germline V gene are ENHRY and SYGVKD. This chain's CDR3 is CAISERSSGDNEQFF. The CDR3 DNA sequence: TGTGCCATCAGTGAGCGATCTAGCGGGGACAATGAGCAGTTCTTC.

The chain combines TRBV6-1 with TRBJ2-1; D is unresolved. Per the germline V gene, CDR1 is MNHNS and CDR2 is SASEGT. This CDR3 comprises 14 residues. The V and J ends lost 6 bases and 5 bases respectively, with 14 bases between them. CDR3 sequence (DNA): TGTGCCAGCAGCATCAGGCTTCTGGACAATGAGCAGTTCTTC. It yields the protein CASSIRLLDNEQFF.

This clonotype was detected ten times or more. This chain connects TRBV5-1 to TRBJ2-1, with 10 nucleotides matching TRBD2. CDR1 is SGHRS, CDR2 YFSETQ, per germline. J was trimmed by 7 bases and V by 1 base; bases with no gene match: 2. This CDR3 has 14 amino acids. The CDR3 DNA is TGCGCCAGCAGCTTGTTACTAGCGGGGAATGAGCAGTTCTTC. Translation gives CASSLLLAGNEQFF. Full variable domain (missing parts from reference TRBV5-1 and TRBJ2-1): KAGVTQTPRYLIKTRGQQVTLSCSPISGHRSVSWYQQTPGQGLQFLFEYFSETQRNKGNFPGRFSGRQFSNSRSEMNVSTLELGDSALYLCASSLLLAGNEQFFGPGTRLTVL.

The chain carries TRBV15 and TRBJ1-3; 7 bases fit TRBD1. The V gene's germline CDR1 is LNHNV and CDR2 YYDKDF (reference sequence). This CDR3 is 14 amino acids long. The J segment lost 6 bases and the V segment lost 4 bases, leaving 6 bases of the junction unmatched. The CDR3 sequence: CATSKDDRVNTIYF. The DNA of the CDR3 is TGTGCCACCAGCAAAGACGACAGGGTAAACACCATATATTTT. The complete variable domain, with remaining parts taken from reference TRBV15 and TRBJ1-3, reads DAMVIQNPRYQVTQFGKPVTLSCSQTLNHNVMYWYQQKSSQAPKLLFHYYDKDFNNEADTPDNFQSRRPNTSFCFLDIRSPGLGDTAMYLCATSKDDRVNTIYFGEGSWLTVV.

This clonotype has a count of ten or more. The V and J genes are TRBV20-1 and TRBJ2-7; maybe TRBD2 (6 bases). V dropped 6 bases and J dropped 6 bases, with 21 bases sitting between them. Germline CDR1 is DFQATT and CDR2 is SNEGSKA (reference sequence). The CDR3 sequence is 14 residues long. CDR3 bases: TGCAGTGCCATACTCAAGGCGGGGCTTAGCGAGCAGTACTTC. Protein sequence: CSAILKAGLSEQYF.